The TCR beta chain described here comes from a study of radiation and T cells in renal cell carcinoma. Study context: Nephrectomy followed 15 Gy stereotactic body radiation by 4 weeks.

Repertoires were generated with immunoSEQ multiplex PCR, while TCRdb's copy carries only in-frame clones and drops some. The sample records about 130,000 clones, around 89% being singletons. As regards this clone: As yet, its antigen is unknown.

Study-level points and caveats: In blood, top tumor clones expanded by 2 weeks, shrinking by 4.

The time point: blood 2 weeks post-SBRT. Indicated treatment: 15 Gy SBRT to primary tumor, nephrectomy 4 weeks later. Serial blood draws occurred at baseline and 2 and 4 weeks post-SBRT. The tumor was a clear cell renal cell carcinoma. Per the germline V gene, CDR1 is SGHDN and CDR2 is FVKESK. The CDR3 spans 13 residues. V gave up 0 bases and J gave up 9 bases, with 9 bases separating them. This chain connects TRBV14 to TRBJ2-1; D perhaps matches TRBD1 (5 bases). The sample in question was blood, obtained from a patient whose treatment included radiotherapy and nephrectomy. The receptor was isolated from a woman between 70 and 85 years old with renal cell carcinoma. CDR3 bases: TGTGCCAGCAGCCAAGATTTAGGGGCTGAGCAGTTCTTC. Amino acids: CASSQDLGAEQFF.